Listed here are 31 T cell receptor beta chains from one sample, sequenced in a study of CXCR3-negative and CXCR3-positive naive CD8 T cells. cDNA libraries for TRB were generated by 5' RACE incorporating UMI labels. For each CDR3 protein, TCRdb gives one entry from its re-call of the 5' RACE reads, without DNA. In total, the table holds tens of thousands of distinct CDR3 sequences. The sequencing input was naive CXCR3- CD8+ T cells from blood. Subset: CD45RO-CCR7+CD27+CD95- naive CD8+ T cells lacking CXCR3 (TNR3-). Every receptor here comes from a human donor in good health. Some clones in this sample may be carry-over from other donors' samples.

The rearrangement joins TRBV2 to TRBJ2-7. The CDR3 is 13 residues long. Germline assignment: CDR1 SNHLY and CDR2 FYNNEI. CDR3 sequence: CASSEADSYEQYF.

V gene TRBV29-1 combines with J gene TRBJ2-1. CDR1 and CDR2 (germline): SQVTM, ANQGSEA. The CDR3 contains 11 residues. The CDR3: CSAAMGNEQFF.

The chain couples TRBV7-3 to TRBJ1-1; as DNA is missing, the TRBD1 call by TCRdb cannot be tested. This CDR3 comprises 15 residues. Germline V gene lookup returns CDR1 SGHTA and CDR2 FQGTGA. Here the CDR3 reads CASSDRGRAGTEAFF.

The chain employs TRBV29-1 and TRBJ2-1; no DNA is available, so the TRBD1 call from TCRdb remains unchecked. The CDR3 loop spans 14 amino acids. Germline assignment: CDR1 SQVTM and CDR2 ANQGSEA. This chain's CDR3 is CSESTGDSYNEQFF.

V and J are TRBV15 and TRBJ2-1. This CDR3 spans 12 amino acids. Per germline, CDR1 LNHNV and CDR2 YYDKDF (reference sequence). CDR3 residues: CATSRDLGEQFF. Filled out from reference TRBV15 and TRBJ2-1, the complete variable domain reads DAMVIQNPRYQVTQFGKPVTLSCSQTLNHNVMYWYQQKSSQAPKLLFHYYDKDFNNEADTPDNFQSRRPNTSFCFLDIRSPGLGDTAMYLCATSRDLGEQFFGPGTRLTVL.

V gene TRBV29-1 combines with J gene TRBJ1-4; TCRdb gives TRBD1 as the D gene, but with no DNA this cannot be confirmed. The CDR3 has 13 residues. Germline CDR1 is SQVTM and CDR2 is ANQGSEA. This chain's CDR3 is CSVEPRGYEKLFF.

This sequence joins TRBV27 and TRBJ2-1; TCRdb selects TRBD1, and the lack of DNA leaves this call unchecked. Germline loops: CDR1 MNHEY, CDR2 SMNVEV (reference sequence). The CDR3 is 15 amino acids. The CDR3 loop reads CASSLSAPPHNEQFF.

V gene TRBV7-9 combines with J gene TRBJ2-3. Germline V gives CDR1 SEHNR, CDR2 FQNEAQ (reference sequence). The length of the CDR3 is 12 residues. This CDR3 reads CASSLSTDTQYF.

The genes are TRBV6-5 and TRBJ2-1; there is no DNA to check the TCRdb D call of TRBD1. Germline V gene data show CDR1 as MNHEY and CDR2 as SVGAGI. This CDR3 is built from 14 residues. The CDR3 spells CASSYEPGEDEQFF.

The chain combines TRBV12-3 or TRBV12-4 with TRBJ1-5; no DNA is available, so the TRBD1 call from TCRdb remains unchecked. CDR3 length: 14 residues. CDR3: CAVGKQGGVQPQHF.

This chain joins TRBV20-1 and TRBJ1-1. Germline V gene data show CDR1 as DFQATT and CDR2 as SNEGSKA (reference sequence). The CDR3 totals 13 residues. CDR3 in amino acids: CSALGRSVIEAFF.

This rearrangement joins TRBV5-1 to TRBJ2-7; TCRdb indicates TRBD2, and absent DNA this call remains unverified. CDR1 is SGHRS and CDR2 is YFSETQ in the germline V gene. The CDR3 runs to 14 residues. The CDR3 sequence: CASSPAGGHYEQYF.

This chain uses TRBV27 with TRBJ2-7; the D gene TCRdb calls, TRBD2, cannot be checked with no DNA. Germline CDR1 MNHEY, CDR2 SMNVEV (reference sequence). CDR3 length: 15 amino acids. CDR3 residues: CATGQRLAGTYEQYF.

The chain carries TRBV27 and TRBJ2-3. Looked up from germline, CDR1 is MNHEY and CDR2 is SMNVEV (reference sequence). This CDR3 is built from 15 residues. CDR3 sequence reads: CASSLLATSTDTQYF.

The V and J genes are TRBV5-1 and TRBJ1-4; absent DNA, TCRdb's TRBD1 call cannot be checked. The germline gives CDR1 SGHRS, CDR2 YFSETQ. This CDR3 has 16 amino acids. The CDR3 sequence is CASRSTGTATNEKLFF.

J is TRBJ2-1 and V is TRBV4-3; TCRdb names TRBD1, which stays unverified in the absence of DNA. Per germline, CDR1 LGHNA and CDR2 YSLEER. The CDR3 extends over 16 amino acids. This chain's CDR3 is CASSQVARTGGAEQFF.

The J gene is TRBJ2-2, the V gene TRBV6-2 or TRBV6-3; TCRdb proposes TRBD1, but this gene call is untestable without DNA. The CDR3 is made up of 16 amino acids. Germline V gene data show CDR1 as MNHEY and CDR2 as SVGEGT. CDR3 residues: CASSHRDRGLAGELFF.

The J gene is TRBJ2-7, the V gene TRBV28. The germline V gene has CDR1 MDHEN and CDR2 SYDVKM. CDR3 length equals 13 residues. CDR3 residues: CASSLGGPYEQYF.

The gene calls are TRBV29-1 and TRBJ2-5; the TCRdb call, TRBD2, lacks DNA for checking. The CDR3 consists of 16 residues. CDR1 and CDR2 from the germline V gene are SQVTM and ANQGSEA. CDR3 in amino acids: CSVGLAGVRDIETQYF. The complete variable domain, with remaining parts taken from reference TRBV29-1 and TRBJ2-5, reads SAVISQKPSRDICQRGTSLTIQCQVDSQVTMMFWYRQQPGQSLTLIATANQGSEATYESGFVIDKFPISRPNLTFSTLTVSNMSPEDSSIYLCSVGLAGVRDIETQYFGPGTRLLVL.

The chain links TRBV28 to TRBJ2-7. The germline gives CDR1 MDHEN, CDR2 SYDVKM. The CDR3 covers 14 residues. The CDR3 region is CASSVSLISYEQYF.

The rearrangement joins TRBV10-3 to TRBJ2-7; TCRdb designates TRBD1, a call that cannot be tested without DNA. The CDR3 sequence is 13 residues long. Looked up from germline, CDR1 is ENHRY and CDR2 is SYGVKD. CDR3 in amino acids: CAINPDGAYEQYF.

The CDR3 sequence: CASSYPPSGGETQYF. The chain is built from TRBV6-2 or TRBV6-3 and TRBJ2-5; the TCRdb call, TRBD2, lacks DNA for checking. CDR1 is MNHEY and CDR2 is SVGEGT in the germline V gene. This CDR3 region has 15 residues.

This sequence joins TRBV13 and TRBJ1-2; TCRdb outputs TRBD1, but without DNA this stays unchecked. The CDR3 contains 15 residues. Germline CDR1 reads PRHDT; CDR2 reads FYEKMQ (reference sequence). CDR3 sequence reads: CASSPTGTQGYGYTF.

The chain joins TRBV20-1 to TRBJ1-2; without DNA, the TCRdb call of TRBD1 cannot be checked. The CDR3 covers 14 residues. Germline V gene data show CDR1 as DFQATT and CDR2 as SNEGSKA (reference sequence). The chain's CDR3 is CSAGPGTGYYGYTF.

The chain recombines TRBV7-8 with TRBJ2-7. The CDR3 is 12 amino acids. CDR1 SGHVS and CDR2 FQNEAQ come from the germline V gene. CDR3 residues: CASSLGGTEQYF.

The rearrangement links TRBV20-1 to TRBJ2-1; with no DNA, the TCRdb D assignment of TRBD1 cannot be verified. Germline-derived CDR1 and CDR2 are DFQATT and SNEGSKA (reference sequence). This CDR3 has 15 residues. This chain's CDR3 is CSARDYTGAMNEQFF.

The rearrangement uses TRBV14 and TRBJ1-1. This CDR3 is built from 14 residues. Per the germline V gene, CDR1 is SGHDN and CDR2 is FVKESK. The CDR3 region is CASNQGEMNTEAFF.

The CDR3 spells CASSHLAANNEQFF. The chain uses TRBV4-1 and TRBJ2-1. The CDR3 runs 14 residues. Germline lookup yields CDR1 MGHRA and CDR2 YSYEKL.

CDR3: CASRHTGDYGYTF. The chain couples TRBV7-8 to TRBJ1-2; TCRdb returns TRBD1, unconfirmable since there is no DNA. Germline loops: CDR1 SGHVS, CDR2 FQNEAQ. The CDR3 has 13 residues.

This rearrangement joins TRBV28 to TRBJ1-1; the TRBD1 assignment by TCRdb is unverifiable without DNA. Germline CDR1 and CDR2: MDHEN and SYDVKM. The CDR3 contains 14 residues. The CDR3 here is CASSLRADYTEAFF.

The CDR3 here is CASRVDGEGHYGYTF. The chain employs TRBV6-2 or TRBV6-3 and TRBJ1-2. This CDR3 contains 15 residues. Germline-derived CDR1 and CDR2 are MNHEY and SVGEGT.